Below are 22 T cell receptor beta chains sequenced from a single sample in a study of blood T cell repertoires in COVID-19 (dated by TCRdb to 2018 to 2020). The library relied on the immunoSEQ multiplex PCR assay. TCRdb retrieved this table from immuneACCESS and kept in-frame rearrangements only. Not all clones are present; in checked studies, unresolved V genes account for under half, and no reason is known for the remainder. A total of roughly 68,000 clones appear in this sample, less than 90% of them only once. About 10% of the sample is held by the ten biggest clonotypes. Source material: peripheral blood. These receptors were taken from a man aged 50-59 years with active COVID-19.

V and J are TRBV29-1 and TRBJ1-6, with D possibly TRBD1 on 5 matching bases. From germline, CDR1 is SQVTM and CDR2 ANQGSEA. With 2 bases removed from V and 7 bases from J, the gap between germline ends came to 18 bases. This CDR3 is 16 amino acids long. CDR3: CSVEHRASGRNSPLHF. DNA for the CDR3: TGCAGCGTTGAACATAGGGCCTCAGGGCGGAATTCACCCCTCCACTTT.

CDR3 bases: TGTGCCAGCAGCTTACTCCGACAGGGGGGCGAGCAGTACTTC. Protein: CASSLLRQGGEQYF. The V gene is TRBV7-9, the J gene TRBJ2-7; 9 bases map to TRBD1. Trimming removed 2 bases from V and 6 bases from J; junction bases left unmatched: 5. CDR1 SEHNR and CDR2 FQNEAQ come from the germline V gene (reference sequence). CDR3 length: 14 residues. The full variable domain, with the rest looked up from reference TRBV7-9 and TRBJ2-7, is DTGVSQNPRHKITKRGQNVTFRCDPISEHNRLYWYRQTLGQGPEFLTYFQNEAQLEKSRLLSDRFSAERPKGSFSTLEIQRTEQGDSAMYLCASSLLRQGGEQYFGPGTRLTVT.

V and J are TRBV4-1 and TRBJ1-1, with D maybe TRBD1 (6 bases). The CDR3 consists of 13 residues. Germline CDR1 MGHRA, CDR2 YSYEKL. Trimming pared 4 bases from V and 3 bases from J, leaving 9 bases between. The CDR3 sequence: CASSPQGYTEAFF. CDR3 nucleotide sequence: TGCGCCAGCAGCCCACAGGGATACACTGAAGCTTTCTTT.

The table lists this clone with a count of one. The chain recombines TRBV29-1 with TRBJ2-5; 12 nucleotides agree with TRBD2. The CDR3 runs to 14 residues. Unmatched junction bases numbered 8, after V lost 5 bases and J lost 7 bases. Germline assignment: CDR1 SQVTM and CDR2 ANQGSEA. CDR3 DNA: TGCAGCGTTTCTTTTCCGGGACTAGCGGGGACCCAGTACTTC. Translated, it gives CSVSFPGLAGTQYF.

The J gene is TRBJ1-6, the V gene TRBV5-1; 9 positions agree with TRBD1. From germline, CDR1 is SGHRS and CDR2 YFSETQ. J gave up 7 bases and V 2 bases, and 4 bases lay outside the gene matches. This CDR3 has 15 amino acids. The CDR3 coding sequence is TGCGCCAGCAGCTTAGGAGGACAGGGGAATTCACCCCTCCACTTT. It translates to CASSLGGQGNSPLHF. Based on the CDR3 plus reference TRBV5-1 and TRBJ1-6, the full variable domain is KAGVTQTPRYLIKTRGQQVTLSCSPISGHRSVSWYQQTPGQGLQFLFEYFSETQRNKGNFPGRFSGRQFSNSRSEMNVSTLELGDSALYLCASSLGGQGNSPLHFGNGTRLTVT.

The chain recombines TRBV6-4 with TRBJ2-1, with 11 bases matching TRBD1. CDR1 and CDR2 from the germline V gene are MRHNA and SNTAGT. This CDR3 contains 15 residues. The junction had 6 bases not matched to a gene; V was cut back by 6 bases and J by 5 bases. CDR3 sequence reads: CASSPDRGRNNEQFF. CDR3 in DNA: TGTGCCAGCAGCCCGGACAGGGGGCGAAACAATGAGCAGTTCTTC.

This rearrangement joins TRBV7-2 to TRBJ2-2; D not certain. Deletions cut 1 base from V and 1 base from J, with 10 bases between. The CDR3 sequence is 16 residues long. CDR1 SGHTA and CDR2 FQGNSA come from the germline V gene. The CDR3 region has the DNA TGTGCCAGCAGCTTAGTCGGTGGTTGGAACACCGGGGAGCTGTTTTTT. Protein product: CASSLVGGWNTGELFF.

The chain recombines TRBV3-1 (or the pseudogene TRBV3-2) with TRBJ1-6; TRBD1 matches at 7 bases. Trimming took 1 base from V and 6 from J; bases not matched to a gene: 3. The germline V gene has CDR1 LGHDT and CDR2 YNNKEL (reference sequence). The CDR3 runs to 15 residues. The CDR3 protein is CASSQGDSPNSPLHF. Here the CDR3 DNA reads TGTGCCAGCAGCCAAGGGGACAGCCCTAATTCACCCCTCCACTTT.

The V gene is TRBV18, the J gene TRBJ1-2, with a possible D match to TRBD1 (5 bases). The CDR3 has 13 amino acids. CDR1 and CDR2 from the germline V gene are KGHSH and LQKENI. Trimming removed 3 bases at V and 2 bases at J, with 7 bases between. The CDR3 spells CASSPTENYGYTF. In DNA form, the CDR3 reads TGTGCCAGCTCACCGACAGAAAACTATGGCTACACCTTC. The whole variable domain, filled in from reference TRBV18 and TRBJ1-2, reads NAGVMQNPRHLVRRRGQEARLRCSPMKGHSHVYWYRQLPEEGLKFMVYLQKENIIDESGMPKERFSAEFPKEGPSILRIQQVVRGDSAAYFCASSPTENYGYTFGSGTRLTVV.

This chain joins TRBV13 and TRBJ1-2; D not resolved. V shed 0 bases and J shed 2 bases, with 16 bases lying between them. In germline, CDR1 is PRHDT, CDR2 FYEKMQ (reference sequence). The CDR3 consists of 17 residues. CDR3 loop: CASSLGRPQTFNYGYTF. The CDR3 DNA reads as TGTGCCAGCAGCTTAGGACGGCCACAGACCTTCAACTATGGCTACACCTTC.

V and J are TRBV6-1 and TRBJ2-1; 9 bases fit TRBD2. CDR3 length: 16 residues. V shed 2 bases, J shed 6 bases, and the junction held 8 bases outside the gene matches. The germline CDR1 and CDR2 sequences are MNHNS and SASEGT. DNA for the CDR3: TGTGCCAGCAGTGAATTGCTTAGCGGGGGCCCCAATGAGCAGTTCTTC. Its protein is CASSELLSGGPNEQFF.

J is TRBJ2-3 and V is TRBV13; D is perhaps TRBD2 (6 bases). The ends were cut back, 5 bases at V and 2 bases at J, with 11 bases in the middle. The V gene's germline CDR1 is PRHDT and CDR2 FYEKMQ (reference sequence). CDR3 length equals 14 residues. The CDR3 coding sequence is TGTGCCAGCAGCACGCGGGGCCCCACAGATACGCAGTATTTT. Encoded protein: CASSTRGPTDTQYF.

This CDR3 reads CASSNLTDSYEQYF. The CDR3 DNA follows: TGTGCCAGTTCGAATCTTACAGATTCCTACGAGCAGTACTTC. The chain links TRBV5-3 to TRBJ2-7; D is unresolved. TRBV5-3 is treated as an ORF (open reading frame) with a function not yet certain. The CDR3 length is 14 residues. Trimming took 8 bases from V and 1 from J, leaving 16 bases between them.

The V and J genes are TRBV18 and TRBJ1-6; TRBD1 might be the D (6 bases). The germline V gene has CDR1 KGHSH and CDR2 LQKENI. Between the trimmed V and J ends, which lost 1 base and 7 bases, there was a span of 11 bases. This CDR3 contains 15 residues. The CDR3 reads CASSPLNTGNSPLHF. The CDR3 DNA reads as TGTGCCAGCTCACCACTAAACACAGGGAATTCACCCCTCCACTTT.

The CDR3 region has the DNA TGTGCCACGGCCCCACATGTGGGTGGGGGGGCGGAGACCCAGTACTTC. It yields the protein CATAPHVGGGAETQYF. The chain recombines TRBV10-3 with TRBJ2-5; D is possibly TRBD2 (7 bases). V was pared by 10 bases and J by 5 bases, with 26 bases between. CDR3 length equals 16 residues. The germline CDR1 and CDR2 sequences are ENHRY and SYGVKD.

The chain employs TRBV21-1 and TRBJ1-4; TRBD1 is the table's D call, not checked against the DNA. TRBV21-1 is described as a pseudogene. The CDR3 has 10 amino acids. CDR3 region: CARPQEKLFF. Here the CDR3 DNA reads TGTGCCAGGCCCCAGGAAAAACTGTTTTTT.

The chain joins TRBV7-8 to TRBJ2-7; D is perhaps TRBD2 (5 bases). V lost 3 bases to trimming and J lost 0 bases, with 9 bases between them. This CDR3 contains 14 residues. Per germline, CDR1 SGHVS and CDR2 FQNEAQ. In DNA form, the CDR3 reads TGTGCCAGCAGCTTCGAAGGGAGCTCCTACGAGCAGTACTTC. Translating gives CASSFEGSSYEQYF.

The chain combines TRBV4-1 with TRBJ1-2, with 10 bases fitting TRBD1. The CDR3 consists of 16 residues. The J segment lost 7 bases and the V segment lost 4 bases, leaving 12 bases of the junction unmatched. The germline CDR1 and CDR2 sequences are MGHRA and YSYEKL. The CDR3, as DNA: TGCGCCAGCAGCCTCGACCCGGGGACAGGGGCTTCTGGCTACACCTTC. Its protein is CASSLDPGTGASGYTF.

The genes are TRBV5-1 and TRBJ1-4; D ambiguous. Deletions cut 0 bases from V and 0 bases from J, with 6 bases between. This CDR3 has 15 amino acids. Germline CDR1 reads SGHRS; CDR2 reads YFSETQ. CDR3 sequence reads: CASSLGGTTNEKLFF. The CDR3 nucleotides are TGCGCCAGCAGCTTGGGCGGTACAACTAATGAAAAACTGTTTTTT.

The J gene is TRBJ1-4, the V gene TRBV10-3, with 8 bases matching TRBD1. Germline trimming cut 3 bases from V and 7 bases from J; bases unmatched to any gene: 4. Germline V gives CDR1 ENHRY, CDR2 SYGVKD. The CDR3 contains 14 residues. CDR3 coding DNA: TGTGCCATCAGTGATTCGGGACAGGCTGAAAAACTGTTTTTT. Translating it yields CAISDSGQAEKLFF.

This clone was picked up a small number of times. The V gene is TRBV9, the J gene TRBJ2-2; D is undetermined. V was pared by 7 bases and J by 4 bases, with 17 bases between. Per germline, CDR1 SGDLS and CDR2 YYNGEE. The CDR3 extends over 15 amino acids. This CDR3 is CASVDSSGSTGELFF. The CDR3 DNA reads as TGTGCCAGCGTTGACTCCTCTGGGTCCACCGGGGAGCTGTTTTTT. The complete variable domain, with remaining parts taken from reference TRBV9 and TRBJ2-2, reads DSGVTQTPKHLITATGQRVTLRCSPRSGDLSVYWYQQSLDQGLQFLIQYYNGEERAKGNILERFSAQQFPDLHSELNLSSLELGDSALYFCASVDSSGSTGELFFGEGSRLTVL.

The CDR3 DNA follows: TGTGCCAGCTCACCCCTGACTAGCGGATTCTACGAGCAGTACTTC. Translated, it gives CASSPLTSGFYEQYF. The chain joins TRBV18 to TRBJ2-7; 9 bases match TRBD2. With V trimmed by 3 bases and J by 3 bases, 6 bases remained unmatched. Germline V CDR1 and CDR2: KGHSH, LQKENI. The CDR3 has 15 residues.